This T cell receptor (beta chain) stems from a study of cytomegalovirus exposure and HLA in healthy donors. Findings and caveats of the study: Analyzed later, association rates of TCRs varied across HLA loci, with DRB1 most and HLA-C fewest.

Amplification used 60 Vbeta primers and 13 Jbeta primers. The method was immunoSEQ multiplex PCR; TCRdb's version includes in-frame clones alone and lacks a portion of them. The sample has 110,000 to 150,000 clones; approximately 80% are singletons. Of note for this clone: The target antigen is unknown.

The sample comprised PBMCs. The TCR comes from a male donor in good health and CMV-seronegative.

CDR3 DNA: TGTGCCAGCAGCCGGGGGTCCGGGGAGCTGTTTTTT. Translating gives CASSRGSGELFF. The chain recombines TRBV9 with TRBJ2-2; TRBD2 is a possible D gene (6 bases). The CDR3 has 12 amino acids. Germline CDR1 is SGDLS and CDR2 is YYNGEE. V gave up 4 bases and J gave up 6 bases, with 7 bases separating them.